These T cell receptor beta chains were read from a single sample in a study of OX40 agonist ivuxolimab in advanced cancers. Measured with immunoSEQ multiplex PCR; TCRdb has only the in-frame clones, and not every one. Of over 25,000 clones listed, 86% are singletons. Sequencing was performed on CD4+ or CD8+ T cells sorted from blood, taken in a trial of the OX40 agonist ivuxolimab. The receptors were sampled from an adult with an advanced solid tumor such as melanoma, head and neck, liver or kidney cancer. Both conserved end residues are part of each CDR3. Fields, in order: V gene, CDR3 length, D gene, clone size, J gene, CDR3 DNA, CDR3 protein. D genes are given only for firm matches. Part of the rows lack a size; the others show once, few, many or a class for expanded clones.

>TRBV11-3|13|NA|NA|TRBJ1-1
TGTGCCAGCAGCTTTGAGCCGAACACTGAAGCTTTCTTT
CASSFEPNTEAFF
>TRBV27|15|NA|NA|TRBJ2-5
TGTGCCAGCAGTTTATCAAGGAGCCTCGAAGAGACCCAGTACTTC
CASSLSRSLEETQYF
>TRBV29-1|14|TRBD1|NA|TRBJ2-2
TGCAGCGTTGAAGGACAGGGGATCACCGGGGAGCTGTTTTTT
CSVEGQGITGELFF
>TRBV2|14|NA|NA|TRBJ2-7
TGTGCCAGCACCGTGGGCAGGGTAGGCTACGAGCAGTACTTC
CASTVGRVGYEQYF
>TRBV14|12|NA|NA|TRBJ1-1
TGTGCCAGCACCAGCGTGAACACTGAAGCTTTCTTT
CASTSVNTEAFF
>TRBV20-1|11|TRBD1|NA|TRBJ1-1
TGCAGAGGACAGGGTTTGATCGGAGCTTTCTTT
CRGQGLIGAFF
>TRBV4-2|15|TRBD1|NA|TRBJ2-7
TGTGCCAGCAGCCACCCGGGACAGGGGGCCTACGAGCAGTACTTC
CASSHPGQGAYEQYF
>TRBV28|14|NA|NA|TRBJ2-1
TGTGCCAGCAGTTTACAGGATCTGATCAATGAGCAGTTCTTC
CASSLQDLINEQFF
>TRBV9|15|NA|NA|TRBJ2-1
TGTGCCAGCAGCATCCGACAAGATAACTACAATGAGCAGTTCTTC
CASSIRQDNYNEQFF
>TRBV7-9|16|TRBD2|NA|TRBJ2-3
TGTGCCAGCAGCTTAGGTCCTAGCGGGGACCGGGATACGCAGTATTTT
CASSLGPSGDRDTQYF
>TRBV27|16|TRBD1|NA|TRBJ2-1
TGTGCCAGCAGTTCCCAGGGGGACATGGCCTACAATGAGCAGTTCTTC
CASSSQGDMAYNEQFF
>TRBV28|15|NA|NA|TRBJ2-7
TGTGCCAGCAGTTTTGCGTCTTCAACCACCTACGAGCAGTACTTC
CASSFASSTTYEQYF
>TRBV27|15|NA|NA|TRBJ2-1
TGTGCCAGCAGTTTATCTGCGAACTACTACAATGAGCAGTTCTTC
CASSLSANYYNEQFF
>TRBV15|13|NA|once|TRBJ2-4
TGTGCCACCAGCCCGGGACGCCAAAACATTCAGTACTTC
CATSPGRQNIQYF
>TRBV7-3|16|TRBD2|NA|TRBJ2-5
TGTGCCAGCAGCGAGGGACTAGCGGGACCCCTGGGGACCCAGTACTTC
CASSEGLAGPLGTQYF
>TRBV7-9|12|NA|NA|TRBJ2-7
TGTGCCAGCATCCCAAATTCGGGCGAGCAGTACTTC
CASIPNSGEQYF
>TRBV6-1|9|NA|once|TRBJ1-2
TGTGCCAGCAGTTTTCCCTTCGCCTTC
CASSFPFAF
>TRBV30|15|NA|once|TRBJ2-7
TGTGCCTGGAGCCCTCTAAACAGGGAAACCTACGAGCAGTACTTC
CAWSPLNRETYEQYF
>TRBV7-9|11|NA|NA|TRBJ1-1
TGTGCCAGCAGTCGAAACACTGAAGCTTTCTTT
CASSRNTEAFF
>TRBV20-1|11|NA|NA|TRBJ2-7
TGCAGTCCGGGGGAGCCGTACGAGCAGTACTTC
CSPGEPYEQYF
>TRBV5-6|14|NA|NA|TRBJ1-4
TGTGCCAGCAGCCCGGGACATACACTAGAAAAACTGTTTTTT
CASSPGHTLEKLFF
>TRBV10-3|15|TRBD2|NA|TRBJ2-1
TGTGCCATCAGTGAGGGAGGGACTAGCGACAATGAGCAGTTCTTC
CAISEGGTSDNEQFF
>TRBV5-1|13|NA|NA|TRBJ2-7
TGCGCCAGCAGCTTGGGGTCAGTGAACGAGCAGTACTTC
CASSLGSVNEQYF
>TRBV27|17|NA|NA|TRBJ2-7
TGTGCCAGCAGTTTGATCCTCACCCCGGTTTCAACCTACGAGCAGTACTTC
CASSLILTPVSTYEQYF
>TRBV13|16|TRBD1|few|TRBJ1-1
TGTGCCAGCAGCTTATCTTGGACAGGGACGAACACTGAAGCTTTCTTT
CASSLSWTGTNTEAFF
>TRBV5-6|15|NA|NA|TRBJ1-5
TGTGCCAGCAGCCCGATGACGGACTACAATCAGCCCCAGCATTTT
CASSPMTDYNQPQHF
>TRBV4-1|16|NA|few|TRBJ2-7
TGCGCCAGCAGCCAAGAGTCATTGGCGCTAACCTACGAGCAGTACTTC
CASSQESLALTYEQYF
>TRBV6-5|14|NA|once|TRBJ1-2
TGTGCCAGCACCCACTCGGGGGGAGGGTATGGCTACACCTTC
CASTHSGGGYGYTF
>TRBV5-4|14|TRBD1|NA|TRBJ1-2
TGTGCCAGCAGCTCGGGACAGAAGTCCTATGGCTACACCTTC
CASSSGQKSYGYTF
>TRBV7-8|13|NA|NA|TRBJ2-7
TGTGCCAGCAGCTTAGATGGATCCTACGAGCAGTACTTC
CASSLDGSYEQYF
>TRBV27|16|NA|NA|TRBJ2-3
TGTGCCAGCAGTTGGAACGCCATCCCCAGCACAGATACGCAGTATTTT
CASSWNAIPSTDTQYF
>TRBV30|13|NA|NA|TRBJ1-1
TGTGCCTGGACCCGCCTCTTCAACACTGAAGCTTTCTTT
CAWTRLFNTEAFF
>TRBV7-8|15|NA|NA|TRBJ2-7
TGTGCCAGCAGCCCAATAGACAGGATCATATACGAGCAGTACTTC
CASSPIDRIIYEQYF
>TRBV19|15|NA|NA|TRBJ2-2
TGTGCCAGTAGTATACAGTTAGATTGGGCCGGGGAGCTGTTTTTT
CASSIQLDWAGELFF
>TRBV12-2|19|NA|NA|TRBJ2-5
TGTGCAAGTCGCTTTAGGAATACTAGCGGGGGGGCCCAGGGAGAGACCCAGTACTTC
CASRFRNTSGGAQGETQYF
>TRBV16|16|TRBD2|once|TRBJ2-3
TGTGCCAGCAGCCAATCACCGGGAGGGGGCACAGATACGCAGTATTTT
CASSQSPGGGTDTQYF
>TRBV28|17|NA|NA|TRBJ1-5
TGTGCCAGCAGTTTAGTCAGGAGACCGTATAGCAATCAGCCCCAGCATTTT
CASSLVRRPYSNQPQHF
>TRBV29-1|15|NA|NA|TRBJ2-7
TGCAGCGTTGAAGATAAACTAGGAAGCTCCTACGAGCAGTACTTC
CSVEDKLGSSYEQYF
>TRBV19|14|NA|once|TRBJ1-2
TGTGCCAGTCAGCCTGCCAACGCCGCTTATGGCTACACCTTC
CASQPANAAYGYTF
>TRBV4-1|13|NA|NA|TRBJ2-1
TGCGCCAGCAGCCAAGAGATGAGGACTGAGCAGTTCTTC
CASSQEMRTEQFF
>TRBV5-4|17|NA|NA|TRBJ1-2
TGTGCCAGCAGCCATTTCTCGGCAGGGACACCCTCCTATGGCTACACCTTC
CASSHFSAGTPSYGYTF
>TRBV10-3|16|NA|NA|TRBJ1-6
TGTGCCATCAGTGAGTTAGAGACAGGAGGGAATTCACCCCTCCACTTT
CAISELETGGNSPLHF
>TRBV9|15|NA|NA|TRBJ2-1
TGTGCCAGCAGCGGTGGGGGGACCTCCTACAATGAGCAGTTCTTC
CASSGGGTSYNEQFF
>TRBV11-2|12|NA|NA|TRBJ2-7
TGTGCCAGCAGCTCCAGGGATTCCGAGCAGTACTTC
CASSSRDSEQYF
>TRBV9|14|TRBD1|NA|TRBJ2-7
TGTGCCAGCAGCGTAGGGGACAGGCACTACGAGCAGTACTTC
CASSVGDRHYEQYF
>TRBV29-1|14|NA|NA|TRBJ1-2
TGCAGCGTTGTTCGCGGGGTAGGAGACTATGGCTACACCTTC
CSVVRGVGDYGYTF
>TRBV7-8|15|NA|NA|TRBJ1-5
TGTGCCAGCAGCTTAGAAGGGGATAGGTATCAGCCCCAGCATTTT
CASSLEGDRYQPQHF
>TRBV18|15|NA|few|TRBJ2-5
TGTGCCAGCTCACCACCTGTAGGTACCCAAGAGACCCAGTACTTC
CASSPPVGTQETQYF
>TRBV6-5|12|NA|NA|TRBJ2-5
TGTGGAGTTAGAGGGGTTTTGGAGACCCAGTACTTC
CGVRGVLETQYF
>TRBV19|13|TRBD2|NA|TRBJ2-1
TGTGCCAGTCGGGGGGGCCTCGACAATGAGCAGTTCTTC
CASRGGLDNEQFF
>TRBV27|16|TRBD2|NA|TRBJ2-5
TGTGCCACCCAATCCGGGGGAGTGTGGGGGGGAGAGACCCAGTACTTC
CATQSGGVWGGETQYF
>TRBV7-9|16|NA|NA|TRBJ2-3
TGTGCCAGCAGCCCCCCCGGCGGTCCTAGCACAGATACGCAGTATTTT
CASSPPGGPSTDTQYF
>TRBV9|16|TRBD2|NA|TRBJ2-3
TGTGCCAGCAGCGTAGCAGGACTAGGTCCTTCAGATACGCAGTATTTT
CASSVAGLGPSDTQYF
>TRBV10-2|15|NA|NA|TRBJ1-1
TGCGCCAGCAGTGATAGGGGGGGCATGGACACTGAAGCTTTCTTT
CASSDRGGMDTEAFF